Following are 28 T cell receptor beta chains from one sample sequenced in a study of blood T cell repertoires in COVID-19. TCRdb's copy holds only in-frame clones and misses some; the assay was immunoSEQ multiplex PCR. The repertoire includes nearly 300,000 clones, roughly 89% of them detected once, and under 3.5% sits in the top ten. Input material: PBMCs or T cells enriched from blood (not recorded which). The receptors were gathered from a woman in her fifties or sixties who had been exposed to COVID-19.

The chain is built from TRBV6-5 and TRBJ2-1; D is possibly TRBD1 (5 bases). Trimming removed 6 bases from V and 4 bases from J, with 13 bases in between. Germline loops: CDR1 MNHEY, CDR2 SVGAGI. This CDR3 has 14 residues. As DNA, the CDR3 is TGTGCCAGCAGATACCAGGGATCGTACAATGAGCAGTTCTTC. It specifies CASRYQGSYNEQFF.

V and J are TRBV7-2 and TRBJ1-5; a weak D match, TRBD1 (5 bases). CDR3 length: 15 residues. Germline CDR1 and CDR2: SGHTA and FQGNSA. V was trimmed by 1 base and J by 3 bases, leaving 10 bases between them. Here the CDR3 DNA reads TGTGCCAGCAGCTTAGAGGCAGGGAACAATCAGCCCCAGCATTTT. Protein: CASSLEAGNNQPQHF.

This chain uses TRBV20-1 with TRBJ1-2, with 8 bases lining up with TRBD1. V shed 6 bases, J shed 7 bases, and the junction held 4 bases outside the gene matches. Germline V CDR1 and CDR2: DFQATT, SNEGSKA (reference sequence). The CDR3 totals 11 residues. The CDR3 region has the DNA TGCAGTGCGCCGGACAGGGCTGGCTACACCTTC. Translated, it gives CSAPDRAGYTF.

V gene TRBV6-1 combines with J gene TRBJ1-2, with 8 bases lining up with TRBD1. The germline CDR1 and CDR2 sequences are MNHNS and SASEGT. This CDR3 spans 15 amino acids. Germline trimming cut 2 bases from V and 1 base from J; bases unmatched to any gene: 3. CDR3 bases: TGTGCCAGCAGTGAACCAGGACAGGGTAACTATGGCTACACCTTC. This translates into CASSEPGQGNYGYTF.

This chain links TRBV7-6 with TRBJ1-5, with a tentative D call TRBD1 (5 bases). Germline-derived CDR1 and CDR2 are SGHVS and FNYEAQ. The V end was cut by 5 bases, the J end by 6 bases, with 11 bases between. This CDR3 has 13 residues. The CDR3 DNA sequence: TGTGCCAGCAGCATGACAGCAGTTCAGCCCCAGCATTTT. Translated: CASSMTAVQPQHF.

This sequence joins TRBV29-1 and TRBJ1-2; TRBD1 matches 10 bases. V lost 0 bases, J lost 2 bases, and 9 bases stayed unmatched. The CDR3 sequence is 17 residues long. The germline V gene encodes CDR1 SQVTM and CDR2 ANQGSEA. CDR3: CSVEETGTGAQNYGYTF. CDR3 nucleotides: TGCAGCGTTGAAGAAACCGGGACAGGGGCCCAAAACTATGGCTACACCTTC.

J is TRBJ1-2 and V is TRBV12-3 or TRBV12-4, with 8 nucleotides matching TRBD1. The ends lost 8 bases at V and 3 bases at J; junction bases unmatched: 5. This CDR3 region has 13 residues. In nucleotides, the CDR3 is TGTGCCAGCCACGGACAGGGCCACTATGGCTACACCTTC. Translation: CASHGQGHYGYTF.

This rearrangement joins TRBV5-1 to TRBJ2-7; 7 bases agree with TRBD1. This CDR3 region has 15 residues. Trimming at V came to 1 base and at J to 2 bases, leaving 6 bases not matched to a gene. Germline loops: CDR1 SGHRS, CDR2 YFSETQ. In DNA form, the CDR3 reads TGCGCCAGCAGCTTGCAGGCACAGGGGACCTACGAGCAGTACTTC. Its translation: CASSLQAQGTYEQYF.

This chain's CDR3 is CASSFPGPLGLSGNTIYF. The CDR3 DNA sequence: TGTGCCAGCAGCTTTCCCGGCCCCTTGGGGCTATCTGGAAACACCATATATTTT. This chain uses TRBV5-8 with TRBJ1-3; a weak D match, TRBD1 (5 bases). CDR3 length: 18 amino acids. The germline gives CDR1 SGHTS, CDR2 YDEGEE. Trimming removed 2 bases from V and 1 base from J, with 19 bases in between.

This clone showed up just once. The rearrangement joins TRBV6-5 to TRBJ2-3, with D possibly being TRBD1 (5 bases). Germline CDR1 MNHEY, CDR2 SVGAGI. V was trimmed by 6 bases and J by 1 base, leaving 11 bases between them. The CDR3 spans 14 residues. The CDR3 loop is CASSRTGGTDTQYF. The CDR3 DNA sequence: TGTGCCAGCAGCCGTACAGGCGGCACAGATACGCAGTATTTT.

The chain is built from TRBV2 and TRBJ1-5; no reliable D call. CDR1 is SNHLY, CDR2 FYNNEI, per germline. CDR3 size: 14 residues. Trimming took 4 bases from V and 9 from J, leaving 16 bases between them. The CDR3 region has the DNA TGTGCCAGCAGTGTTGAGAGCTTGAGAGGGCCCCAGCATTTT. Translated, it gives CASSVESLRGPQHF.

This chain links TRBV7-9 with TRBJ2-7; D may be TRBD2 (5 bases). The CDR3 is 14 amino acids. Trimming took off 4 bases at V and 4 bases at J, with 14 bases between the two ends. CDR1 is SEHNR and CDR2 is FQNEAQ in the germline V gene (reference sequence). CDR3 DNA: TGTGCCAGCAGCTCCCGGGATCTCCCTTACGAGCAGTACTTC. Its protein is CASSSRDLPYEQYF.

The chain is built from TRBV29-1 and TRBJ2-1; 9 nucleotides line up with TRBD1. V lost 5 bases and J lost 7; bases outside the gene matches: 9. Germline assignment: CDR1 SQVTM and CDR2 ANQGSEA. The CDR3 is made up of 14 amino acids. The CDR3: CSVRDRVGVNEQFF. The CDR3, as DNA: TGCAGCGTTCGGGACAGGGTGGGAGTGAATGAGCAGTTCTTC.

The rearrangement uses TRBV5-1 and TRBJ1-1; D possibly corresponds to TRBD1 (6 bases). The V and J ends lost 0 bases and 0 bases respectively, with 9 bases between them. The germline CDR1 and CDR2 sequences are SGHRS and YFSETQ. The CDR3 loop spans 15 amino acids. The DNA of the CDR3 is TGCGCCAGCAGCTTGGCATCAGGGGTGAACACTGAAGCTTTCTTT. This sequence encodes CASSLASGVNTEAFF.

The V and J genes are TRBV30 and TRBJ1-1; the D gene is possibly TRBD1 (5 bases). The CDR3 consists of 13 residues. Between the trimmed V and J ends, which lost 0 bases and 4 bases, there was a span of 9 bases. In germline, CDR1 is GTSNPN, CDR2 SVGIG (reference sequence). CDR3 nucleotides: TGTGCCTGGAGTGTAGGGGTAGCCACTGAAGCTTTCTTT. Protein: CAWSVGVATEAFF.

A single count supports this clone. The V call is TRBV5-5, the J call TRBJ1-2; 11 bases fit TRBD1. The V segment lost 0 bases and the J segment 5 bases; nucleotides outside the gene matches: 12. The CDR3 has 18 residues. Looked up from germline, CDR1 is SGHKS and CDR2 is YYEKEE (reference sequence). In DNA, the CDR3 is TGTGCCAGCAGCTTGGCTAGTCGTTCCGGGACAGGGGGATATGGCTACACCTTC. This translates into CASSLASRSGTGGYGYTF.

J is TRBJ1-5 and V is TRBV29-1; 9 nucleotides align to TRBD1. The length of the CDR3 is 14 residues. The germline V gene has CDR1 SQVTM and CDR2 ANQGSEA. After removal of 6 bases from V and 6 bases from J, the junction contained 9 bases not matched to a gene. Here the CDR3 DNA reads TGCAGCGTAGGTACGGGACAGGGTCCTCAGCCCCAGCATTTT. This translates into CSVGTGQGPQPQHF. Using reference TRBV29-1 and TRBJ1-5 for the parts outside the CDR3, the full variable domain is SAVISQKPSRDICQRGTSLTIQCQVDSQVTMMFWYRQQPGQSLTLIATANQGSEATYESGFVIDKFPISRPNLTFSTLTVSNMSPEDSSIYLCSVGTGQGPQPQHFGDGTRLSIL.

This chain joins TRBV28 and TRBJ2-7; a weak D match, TRBD2 (5 bases). Germline assignment: CDR1 MDHEN and CDR2 SYDVKM. The CDR3 totals 12 residues. V lost 7 bases, J lost 4 bases, and 11 bases lay in between. CDR3 amino acids: CASTVGDYEQYF. Here the CDR3 DNA reads TGTGCCAGCACCGTCGGGGATTACGAGCAGTACTTC.

The J gene is TRBJ2-3, the V gene TRBV30; 9 nucleotides agree with TRBD2. The V gene end was trimmed by 5 bases and the J gene end by 1 base; junction bases not matched to a gene: 10. CDR1 GTSNPN and CDR2 SVGIG come from the germline V gene (reference sequence). CDR3 length equals 16 residues. The CDR3: CAWGHGLAGRTDTQYF. The CDR3 region has the DNA TGTGCCTGGGGCCACGGGCTAGCGGGGCGCACAGATACGCAGTATTTT.

This clone has just a few counts. The genes are TRBV29-1 and TRBJ1-2, with D perhaps matching TRBD1 (5 bases). This CDR3 contains 12 residues. V shed 7 bases and J shed 8 bases, with 17 bases lying between them. The germline V gene has CDR1 SQVTM and CDR2 ANQGSEA. The CDR3 protein is CSANEGRVGYTF. The CDR3 nucleotides read TGCAGCGCTAATGAGGGGAGGGTCGGCTACACCTTC.

The chain employs TRBV9 and TRBJ1-5; D gene unclear. The germline V and J ends were trimmed by 0 bases and 5 bases, with 6 bases remaining between them. CDR1 and CDR2 from the germline V gene are SGDLS and YYNGEE. This CDR3 comprises 13 residues. The CDR3 coding sequence is TGTGCCAGCAGCGTAGGTCTTGATCAGCCCCAGCATTTT. Its translation: CASSVGLDQPQHF.

This clone occurred once. The rearrangement links TRBV11-2 to TRBJ2-7, with 8 bases aligning to TRBD1. The CDR3 extends over 15 amino acids. Germline V gives CDR1 SGHAT, CDR2 FQNNGV. J gave up 2 bases and V 3 bases, and 6 bases lay outside the gene matches. CDR3 nucleotides: TGTGCCAGCAGCTTCGCAAGGGGACAGGCCTACGAGCAGTACTTC. It translates to CASSFARGQAYEQYF.

The rearrangement joins TRBV5-1 to TRBJ2-7; the match to TRBD1 covers 9 bases. CDR3 size: 15 residues. Germline V gives CDR1 SGHRS, CDR2 YFSETQ. The junction had 7 bases not matched to a gene; V was cut back by 2 bases and J by 4 bases. The CDR3 sequence: CASSLGQGIGYEQYF. As DNA, the CDR3 is TGCGCCAGCAGCTTAGGACAGGGGATTGGATACGAGCAGTACTTC.

V is TRBV30 and J is TRBJ2-2; 10 positions match TRBD1. The V and J ends lost 1 base and 3 bases, in that order; junction bases with no gene match: 2. The germline V gene has CDR1 GTSNPN and CDR2 SVGIG (reference sequence). The CDR3 spans 15 residues. The CDR3 region has the DNA TGTGCCTGGAGTGCCGGGACAGGGGACACCGGGGAGCTGTTTTTT. Its translation: CAWSAGTGDTGELFF.

Of note for this clone: Other DNA variants within this sample encode the same CDR3. The chain has TRBV18 and TRBJ2-5; TRBD2 is a possible D gene (6 bases). In germline, CDR1 is KGHSH, CDR2 LQKENI. The V and J ends lost 4 bases and 2 bases respectively, with 8 bases between them. The CDR3 runs 13 residues. Written as DNA, the CDR3 is TGTGCCAGCTCACAGGGGAGGCAAGAGACCCAGTACTTC. It codes for CASSQGRQETQYF.

CDR3 sequence reads: CAIMSAGSAGYTF. The DNA of the CDR3 is TGTGCCATCATGTCCGCGGGTTCCGCGGGCTACACCTTC. This chain links TRBV10-3 with TRBJ1-2; no firm D call. CDR3 length equals 13 residues. Between the trimmed V and J ends, which lost 7 bases and 8 bases, there was a span of 17 bases. CDR1 ENHRY and CDR2 SYGVKD come from the germline V gene.

The chain combines TRBV7-2 with TRBJ2-7, with D possibly being TRBD1 (5 bases). V lost 5 bases, J lost 0 bases, and 17 bases lay in between. CDR3 length equals 16 residues. Germline values: CDR1 SGHTA, CDR2 FQGNSA. CDR3: CASSLSNTGSSYEQYF. The CDR3 DNA is TGTGCCAGCAGCCTCTCGAACACAGGAAGCTCCTACGAGCAGTACTTC.

This clone was detected only a few times. The chain employs TRBV18 and TRBJ2-6; TRBD1 matches 7 bases. CDR3 length: 17 residues. CDR1 is KGHSH, CDR2 LQKENI, per germline. The ends lost 2 bases at V and 2 bases at J; junction bases unmatched: 6. CDR3 in DNA: TGTGCCAGCTCACCAGGACAGGTACTGGCTGGGGCCAACGTCCTGACTTTC. It encodes CASSPGQVLAGANVLTF.